The 26 T cell receptor beta chains reported below all come from one sample, sequenced in a study of identical twins. TCRdb re-analysed the 5' RACE reads in MiXCR, keeping a single row per CDR3 protein. The sample yields 400,000 or so distinct CDR3 sequences, 9% to 10% seen once. Sequencing input: naive T cells sorted from blood. The receptors here all came from a woman aged 45-65 years in good health.

A few counts support this clonotype. The genes are TRBV10-3 and TRBJ2-1, with D unclear. The germline CDR1 and CDR2 sequences are ENHRY and SYGVKD. V was pared by 10 bases and J by 4 bases, with 17 bases between. The CDR3 has 14 amino acids. The CDR3: CATGKELQYNEQFF. The CDR3 bases are TGTGCCACAGGCAAGGAGTTACAATACAATGAGCAGTTCTTC.

This chain uses TRBV12-3 or TRBV12-4 with TRBJ2-4; the D gene is possibly TRBD1 (7 bases). This CDR3 is built from 19 residues. Trimming took 6 bases from V and 0 from J, leaving 24 bases between them. The CDR3 DNA follows: TGTGCCAGCAGGCCGCGGGACAGCCACTTAGACTTAGCCAAAAACATTCAGTACTTC. Translated: CASRPRDSHLDLAKNIQYF.

V is TRBV3-1 and J is TRBJ2-1; 7 bases fit TRBD2. From germline, CDR1 is LGHDT and CDR2 YNNKEL (reference sequence). With 1 base clipped from V and 8 bases from J, the junction kept 5 bases outside the gene matches. The CDR3 sequence is 14 residues long. The CDR3 is CASSQVGLADEQFF. The CDR3 DNA is TGTGCCAGCAGCCAAGTAGGGCTAGCGGATGAGCAGTTCTTC.

The table lists this clonotype with a few counts. The chain joins TRBV6-2 or TRBV6-3 to TRBJ2-2; 11 bases map to TRBD2. Germline CDR1 and CDR2: MNHEY and SVGEGT. V lost 2 bases and J lost 6; bases outside the gene matches: 5. The CDR3 loop spans 16 amino acids. CDR3 region: CASSYHKLAGAGELFF. CDR3 coding DNA: TGTGCCAGCAGTTACCATAAACTAGCGGGAGCCGGGGAGCTGTTTTTT.

This clonotype appeared a few times. J is TRBJ2-7 and V is TRBV5-1, with a tentative D call TRBD1 (5 bases). This CDR3 contains 16 residues. Germline V gene sequence: CDR1 SGHRS, CDR2 YFSETQ. Between the trimmed V and J ends, which lost 0 bases and 7 bases, there was a span of 20 bases. CDR3 bases: TGCGCCAGCAGCTTGGTTGCAGGGCTTAATAGTGGGGAGCAGTACTTC. This encodes CASSLVAGLNSGEQYF.

This clonotype was picked up a small number of times. V usage is TRBV3-1 and J usage is TRBJ1-2; no reliable D call. Germline V gives CDR1 LGHDT, CDR2 YNNKEL (reference sequence). Between the trimmed V and J ends, which lost 2 bases and 7 bases, there was a span of 14 bases. The CDR3 loop spans 14 amino acids. The CDR3 protein is CASSQRTLEGGYTF. CDR3 DNA: TGTGCCAGCAGCCAAAGAACTCTTGAGGGTGGCTACACCTTC.

V is TRBV25-1 and J is TRBJ2-1; unclear D gene. Per the germline V gene, CDR1 is MGHDK and CDR2 is SYGVNS. The CDR3 runs to 11 residues. The V end was cut by 3 bases, the J end by 12 bases, with 9 bases between. This CDR3 reads CASSDPLAQFF. Here the CDR3 DNA reads TGTGCCAGCAGTGACCCTTTGGCGCAGTTCTTC.

This clonotype has at least ten counts. The chain is built from TRBV7-9 and TRBJ2-1; no clear D. The germline gives CDR1 SEHNR, CDR2 FQNEAQ (reference sequence). The CDR3 has 12 amino acids. Trimming shortened V by 5 bases and J by 9 bases, and 11 bases separated the two germline ends. CDR3 nucleotide sequence: TGTGCCAGCAGCCCCCCGTCCGCTGAGCAGTTCTTC. This sequence encodes CASSPPSAEQFF.

The chain couples TRBV10-2 to TRBJ2-7; D call uncertain. Trimming took off 3 bases at V and 3 bases at J, with 6 bases between the two ends. Germline CDR1 and CDR2: WSHSY and SAAADI. There are 12 residues in the CDR3. As DNA, the CDR3 is TGCGCCAGCAGTGACTTTAACTACGAGCAGTACTTC. Protein: CASSDFNYEQYF.

V and J are TRBV5-1 and TRBJ1-1; tentatively, D is TRBD1 (5 bases). CDR3 length: 13 residues. V was clipped by 4 bases and J by 4 bases, with 11 bases between them. Germline V gene data show CDR1 as SGHRS and CDR2 as YFSETQ. CDR3 sequence reads: CASSVGASTEAFF. CDR3 nucleotides: TGCGCCAGCAGCGTCGGGGCGTCCACTGAAGCTTTCTTT.

The J gene is TRBJ2-5, the V gene TRBV6-5; perhaps D is TRBD1 or TRBD2 (5 bases each). Trimming cost V 2 bases and J 2 bases, with 9 bases left between them. The CDR3 runs to 14 residues. Germline V gene sequence: CDR1 MNHEY, CDR2 SVGAGI. CDR3 protein: CASSYPGRQETQYF. For the CDR3, the DNA is TGTGCCAGCAGTTACCCGGGACGGCAAGAGACCCAGTACTTC.

The chain links TRBV7-9 to TRBJ2-7, with D possibly being TRBD1 or TRBD2 (6 bases each). Trimming pared 1 base from V and 3 bases from J, leaving 10 bases between. Germline CDR1 is SEHNR and CDR2 is FQNEAQ (reference sequence). The CDR3 length is 14 residues. CDR3 nucleotide sequence: TGTGCCAGCAGCTTAGGGGGGGCGCTCTACGAGCAGTACGTC. Its translation is CASSLGGALYEQYV.

This clonotype was observed a few times. This rearrangement joins TRBV12-3 or TRBV12-4 to TRBJ2-6; TRBD1 matches at 8 bases. The V and J ends lost 7 bases and 2 bases, in that order; junction bases with no gene match: 13. The CDR3 sequence is 18 residues long. The CDR3 reads CASTPSRGLLTGANVLTF. The CDR3 nucleotides are TGTGCCAGCACTCCATCCAGGGGGCTTTTAACTGGGGCCAACGTCCTGACTTTC.

This clonotype was detected ten times or more. The chain has TRBV5-1 and TRBJ2-3; D not resolved. There are 13 residues in the CDR3. Trimming removed 4 bases from V and 5 bases from J, with 11 bases in between. Germline CDR1 SGHRS, CDR2 YFSETQ. The CDR3 reads CASSPRVLDTQYF. DNA of the CDR3: TGCGCCAGCAGCCCCCGGGTGCTAGATACGCAGTATTTT.

This clonotype was picked up many times. The chain joins TRBV7-6 to TRBJ2-1; the match to TRBD2 covers 11 bases. With V trimmed by 6 bases and J by 8 bases, 6 bases remained unmatched. The germline V gene has CDR1 SGHVS and CDR2 FNYEAQ. The CDR3 is made up of 14 amino acids. The CDR3 bases are TGTGCCAGCAGTCTTACTAGCGGGAGACATGAGCAGTTCTTC. Amino acid sequence: CASSLTSGRHEQFF. The full variable domain, its missing parts supplied by reference TRBV7-6 and TRBJ2-1, is GAGVSQSPRYKVTKRGQDVALRCDPISGHVSLYWYRQALGQGPEFLTYFNYEAQQDKSGLPNDRFSAERPEGSISTLTIQRTEQRDSAMYRCASSLTSGRHEQFFGPGTRLTVL.

This clonotype was detected many times. The chain has TRBV20-1 and TRBJ1-1, with a possible D match to TRBD1 (6 bases). This CDR3 is 12 amino acids long. The germline CDR1 and CDR2 sequences are DFQATT and SNEGSKA (reference sequence). Trimming took 3 bases from V and 7 from J, leaving 12 bases between them. For the CDR3, the DNA is TGCAGTGCTAGTAGGGGGGCATGTGAAGCTTTCTTT. It specifies CSASRGACEAFF.

The V gene is TRBV14, the J gene TRBJ2-5; 10 bases match TRBD2. V lost 4 bases, J lost 5 bases, and 4 bases stayed unmatched. CDR3 size: 14 residues. The germline V gene encodes CDR1 SGHDN and CDR2 FVKESK. The CDR3 loop reads CASSLLAGAETQYF. The CDR3 DNA reads TGTGCCAGCAGCCTTCTAGCGGGAGCCGAGACCCAGTACTTC.

The V gene is TRBV27, the J gene TRBJ2-3; 12 bases fit TRBD2. The CDR3 contains 16 residues. Germline V gene data show CDR1 as MNHEY and CDR2 as SMNVEV (reference sequence). The V gene end was trimmed by 3 bases and the J gene end by 3 bases; junction bases not matched to a gene: 4. The chain's CDR3 is CASSFLLAGGTDTQYF. In nucleotides, the CDR3 is TGTGCCAGCAGTTTCTTACTAGCGGGAGGAACAGATACGCAGTATTTT.

The V gene is TRBV12-5, the J gene TRBJ2-6; D not resolved. CDR3 length: 13 amino acids. Germline-derived CDR1 and CDR2 are LGHNT and FRNRAP. Trimming took off 0 bases at V and 3 bases at J, with 0 bases between the two ends. The CDR3 sequence is CASGLVGANVLTF. CDR3 coding DNA: TGTGCTAGTGGTTTGGTTGGGGCCAACGTCCTGACTTTC.

Ten or more counts support this clonotype. This sequence joins TRBV5-1 and TRBJ2-3, with D possibly TRBD2 on 6 matching bases. V lost 4 bases, J lost 5 bases, and 11 bases lay in between. The germline V gene encodes CDR1 SGHRS and CDR2 YFSETQ. This CDR3 contains 13 residues. CDR3 DNA: TGCGCCAGCAGCCGACGGAGGGGAGATACGCAGTATTTT. Protein: CASSRRRGDTQYF.

This clonotype was seen only a few times. The chain carries TRBV6-5 and TRBJ2-7; TRBD1 aligns across 8 bases. CDR3 length equals 12 residues. The J segment lost 6 bases and the V segment lost 5 bases, leaving 3 bases of the junction unmatched. Germline assignment: CDR1 MNHEY and CDR2 SVGAGI. The CDR3 reads CASSPGGSEQYV. CDR3 sequence (DNA): TGTGCCAGCAGTCCAGGGGGCTCCGAGCAGTACGTC.

This clonotype has a count of ten or more. The gene calls are TRBV12-3 or TRBV12-4 and TRBJ2-3, with D uncertain. There are 10 residues in the CDR3. Between the trimmed V and J ends, which lost 4 bases and 4 bases, there was a span of 0 bases. CDR3 coding DNA: TGTGCCAGCAGTTCAGATACGCAGTATTTT. Its translation is CASSSDTQYF.

This clonotype came up many times. The junction and the germline gene differ at one end; a read error may be behind it. V usage is TRBV4-1 and J usage is TRBJ1-1; D remains ambiguous. Germline CDR1 reads MGHRA; CDR2 reads YSYEKL. The CDR3 is 15 residues long. CDR3 in amino acids: CASSKDRLMNTEAFF. The DNA for the CDR3 is TGCGCCAGCAGCAAAGACCGACTCATGAACACTGAAGCTTTCTTT.

This clonotype was seen more than once but under ten times. This chain uses TRBV27 with TRBJ1-1; the match to TRBD1 covers 8 bases. Per germline, CDR1 MNHEY and CDR2 SMNVEV (reference sequence). J lost 4 bases, V lost 5 bases, and 9 bases had no gene match. The CDR3 runs 15 residues. The CDR3 coding sequence is TGTGCCAGCAGTCCCCACAGGGGGTTGGGCACTGAAGCTTTCTTT. Its translation: CASSPHRGLGTEAFF.

The chain uses TRBV5-4 and TRBJ2-2, with TRBD2 as a possible D gene (6 bases). CDR1 is SGHNT, CDR2 YYREEE, per germline (reference sequence). The CDR3 contains 13 residues. V lost 0 bases and J 13 bases, leaving 13 bases between the germline ends. CDR3 sequence reads: CASSLGGLSSLFF. The CDR3 region has the DNA TGTGCCAGCAGCTTGGGGGGACTCTCCTCGCTGTTTTTT.

This clonotype was counted only a few times. V gene TRBV25-1 combines with J gene TRBJ1-1; D is perhaps TRBD1 (6 bases). The CDR3 covers 15 residues. Trimming stripped 6 bases from V and 6 bases from J, with 20 bases between. The V gene's germline CDR1 is MGHDK and CDR2 SYGVNS. This chain's CDR3 is CASSAAPGAAAEAFF. The CDR3 coding sequence is TGTGCCAGCAGCGCGGCCCCAGGGGCAGCGGCTGAAGCTTTCTTT.